This entry lists 30 T cell receptor beta chains sequenced from one sample in a study of cytomegalovirus exposure and HLA in healthy donors. PCR amplification relied on 60 Vbeta primers (plus 13 Jbeta primers). Produced via immunoSEQ multiplex PCR; TCRdb's table is partial and in-frame only. Of about 150,000 clones detected, 70% to 90% appear once; the ten largest clones hold 5.6%. The specimen sequenced was PBMCs. These receptors came from a woman in her thirties or forties in good health and CMV-seropositive.

This clone was seen only once. V usage is TRBV6-5 and J usage is TRBJ2-7, with 9 bases identical to TRBD2. V dropped 6 bases and J dropped 2; count of bases not matched to a gene: 5. There are 14 residues in the CDR3. CDR1 and CDR2 from the germline V gene are MNHEY and SVGAGI. The CDR3 nucleotides are TGTGCCAGCAGGGGACTAGCTGATACCTACGAGCAGTACTTC. It encodes CASRGLADTYEQYF.

The chain uses TRBV2 and TRBJ2-2; 13 nucleotides match TRBD2. Germline V gives CDR1 SNHLY, CDR2 FYNNEI. The CDR3 contains 16 residues. V shed 6 bases and J 8 bases; nucleotides not matched to a gene: 9. The CDR3: CASRGGLAGPMGELFF. CDR3 DNA: TGTGCCAGCAGGGGGGGACTAGCGGGGCCCATGGGGGAGCTGTTTTTT.

This chain joins TRBV11-3 and TRBJ2-5; D perhaps matches TRBD2 (6 bases). V was pared by 3 bases and J by 5 bases, with 10 bases between. Germline CDR1 reads SGHNT; CDR2 reads YENEEA. The length of the CDR3 is 13 residues. In nucleotides, the CDR3 is TGTGCCAGCAGCTTCCGGGGGTATGAGACCCAGTACTTC. The encoded protein is CASSFRGYETQYF.

Only one count was recorded for this clone. The chain carries TRBV5-1 and TRBJ2-3; 12 bases map to TRBD2. V lost 4 bases and J lost 1; bases outside the gene matches: 10. Germline values: CDR1 SGHRS, CDR2 YFSETQ. There are 18 residues in the CDR3. Here the CDR3 reads CASSVLAGGHPGTDTQYF. CDR3 nucleotides: TGCGCCAGCAGCGTACTAGCGGGAGGTCATCCCGGCACAGATACGCAGTATTTT.

The genes are TRBV28 and TRBJ2-2; tentatively, D is TRBD2 (5 bases). This CDR3 region has 15 residues. Germline-derived CDR1 and CDR2 are MDHEN and SYDVKM. The ends were cut back, 3 bases at V and 5 bases at J, with 13 bases in the middle. CDR3 in amino acids: CASSLRTLGTGELFF. As DNA, the CDR3 is TGTGCCAGCAGTTTGAGGACTCTTGGGACCGGGGAGCTGTTTTTT.

This clone was counted between two and nine times. The rearrangement links TRBV23-1 to TRBJ2-1; 10 positions agree with TRBD2. TRBV23-1 is designated an ORF whose function remains uncertain. The CDR3 has 22 amino acids. The V gene end was trimmed by 0 bases and the J gene end by 0 bases; junction bases not matched to a gene: 17. In DNA form, the CDR3 reads TGCGCCAGCAGTCAATCGTTGGGCAGGGGTGGAACTAGCGGGAACTCCTACAATGAGCAGTTCTTC. Encoded protein: CASSQSLGRGGTSGNSYNEQFF.

The genes are TRBV7-3 and TRBJ2-5, with 7 nucleotides matching TRBD2. Germline trimming cut 2 bases from V and 5 bases from J; bases unmatched to any gene: 2. The germline gives CDR1 SGHTA, CDR2 FQGTGA. The CDR3 has 13 amino acids. Here the CDR3 reads CASSLGGVETQYF. The CDR3, as DNA: TGTGCCAGCAGCTTAGGGGGGGTGGAGACCCAGTACTTC.

V and J are TRBV29-1 and TRBJ1-1; tentative D call: TRBD1 (5 bases). The CDR3 runs 13 residues. V gave up 6 bases and J gave up 4 bases, with 15 bases separating them. Germline V gene lookup returns CDR1 SQVTM and CDR2 ANQGSEA. CDR3 coding DNA: TGCAGCGTAAGGAGGGGCGGCTCCACTGAAGCTTTCTTT. It specifies CSVRRGGSTEAFF.

The genes are TRBV6-6 and TRBJ1-2, with 10 bases matching TRBD1. V lost 5 bases, J lost 4 bases, and 7 bases stayed unmatched. The CDR3 has 15 residues. Germline CDR1 and CDR2: MNHNY and SVGAGI (reference sequence). CDR3 residues: CASSPRDRGFYGYTF. CDR3 nucleotides: TGTGCCAGCAGTCCCCGGGACAGGGGATTCTATGGCTACACCTTC.

The chain recombines TRBV5-6 with TRBJ2-3, with 11 bases identical to TRBD2. This CDR3 is 15 amino acids long. Germline loops: CDR1 SGHDT, CDR2 YYEEEE. Trimming took 5 bases from V and 0 from J; bases not matched to a gene: 2. The CDR3 bases are TGTGCCAGCAGGAGGACTAGCGGGAGCACAGATACGCAGTATTTT. Translation: CASRRTSGSTDTQYF.

CDR3 in amino acids: CASSDSDRRQEAFF. The CDR3 bases are TGTGCCAGCAGTGACTCGGACAGGCGACAGGAAGCTTTCTTT. The rearrangement joins TRBV6-1 to TRBJ1-1; TRBD1 matches at 7 bases. CDR1 is MNHNS, CDR2 SASEGT, per germline. CDR3 length equals 14 residues. The J segment lost 8 bases and the V segment lost 3 bases, leaving 9 bases of the junction unmatched.

V gene TRBV7-2 combines with J gene TRBJ2-7, with a weak D call TRBD2 (5 bases). The germline CDR1 and CDR2 sequences are SGHTA and FQGNSA. V lost 1 base, J lost 7 bases, and 8 bases lay in between. The length of the CDR3 is 12 residues. The CDR3 is CASSLVRREQYF. The CDR3, as DNA: TGTGCCAGCAGCTTAGTGCGGAGGGAGCAGTACTTC.

This chain links TRBV6-1 with TRBJ2-5; 8 nucleotides agree with TRBD1. The better agreement between TRBJ2-7 and the DNA end casts doubt on the J call. CDR1 and CDR2 (germline): MNHNS, SASEGT. The CDR3 sequence is 14 residues long. CDR3 in amino acids: CASSEGGQDYEQYF. The CDR3 bases are TGTGCCAGCAGTGAAGGGGGACAGGACTACGAGCAGTACTTC.

The V call is TRBV27, the J call TRBJ2-3; no definite D call. Germline V gene lookup returns CDR1 MNHEY and CDR2 SMNVEV (reference sequence). V lost 3 bases and J 4 bases, leaving 5 bases between the germline ends. The CDR3 totals 12 residues. CDR3 in amino acids: CASSFLADTQYF. DNA of the CDR3: TGTGCCAGCAGTTTTCTTGCAGATACGCAGTATTTT.

This chain joins TRBV5-1 and TRBJ2-7, with TRBD1 matching 8 bases. The CDR3 covers 17 residues. V lost 3 bases, J lost 3 bases, and 14 bases stayed unmatched. Germline V CDR1 and CDR2: SGHRS, YFSETQ. The CDR3: CASSYWLSGGADYEQYF. The CDR3 region has the DNA TGCGCCAGCAGCTATTGGCTTTCAGGGGGCGCGGACTACGAGCAGTACTTC.

V gene TRBV5-1 combines with J gene TRBJ2-7; the match to TRBD2 covers 11 bases. Germline CDR1 SGHRS, CDR2 YFSETQ. This CDR3 contains 15 residues. The trim removed 1 base at V and 3 bases at J, leaving 3 bases unmatched. CDR3 in DNA: TGCGCCAGCAGCTTGACTAGCGGGAGTGACTACGAGCAGTACTTC. Translating gives CASSLTSGSDYEQYF.

The chain carries TRBV7-9 and TRBJ2-7; the match to TRBD2 covers 10 bases. From germline, CDR1 is SEHNR and CDR2 FQNEAQ (reference sequence). There are 15 residues in the CDR3. The V gene end was trimmed by 6 bases and the J gene end by 5 bases; junction bases not matched to a gene: 10. The CDR3 reads CASSRTGLARNEQYF. CDR3 coding DNA: TGTGCCAGCAGTCGGACGGGACTAGCGCGGAACGAGCAGTACTTC.

V is TRBV4-1 and J is TRBJ2-1; D gene uncertain. This CDR3 has 12 amino acids. Looked up from germline, CDR1 is MGHRA and CDR2 is YSYEKL. The V end lost 5 bases, the J end lost 3 bases, and 5 bases lay between the germline ends. This CDR3 reads CASSGRYNEQFF. CDR3 in DNA: TGCGCCAGCAGCGGCCGCTACAATGAGCAGTTCTTC.

The chain recombines TRBV2 with TRBJ1-1; tentative D call: TRBD1 (5 bases). CDR1 is SNHLY and CDR2 is FYNNEI in the germline V gene. V dropped 4 bases and J dropped 0 bases, with 9 bases sitting between them. The CDR3 is 14 amino acids. The CDR3 coding sequence is TGTGCCAGCAGTGGGGCACAGGTGAACACTGAAGCTTTCTTT. Translation: CASSGAQVNTEAFF.

This clone came up once. Other DNA sequences in this specimen translate into the identical CDR3. The chain uses TRBV5-1 and TRBJ2-5; the D is unclear. Per germline, CDR1 SGHRS and CDR2 YFSETQ. Trimming removed 0 bases from V and 4 bases from J, with 7 bases in between. There are 13 residues in the CDR3. CDR3 coding DNA: TGCGCCAGCAGCTTGGCCAGTGGAGAGACCCAGTACTTC. This encodes CASSLASGETQYF.

Notes on this clone: Sequence at one end of the junction differs from germline and may be a read error. The chain couples TRBV7-7 to TRBJ2-3; D gene ambiguous. CDR1 SSHAT and CDR2 FNYEAQ come from the germline V gene (reference sequence). This CDR3 spans 13 amino acids. This CDR3 reads CASSLSGTDTQYF. CDR3 DNA sequence: TGTGCTAGCAGCTTATCCGGGACAGATACGCAGTATTTT.

J is TRBJ2-5 and V is TRBV5-1, with 11 bases aligning to TRBD2. V lost 4 bases and J lost 5; bases outside the gene matches: 7. This CDR3 comprises 15 residues. Germline-derived CDR1 and CDR2 are SGHRS and YFSETQ. The CDR3 DNA follows: TGCGCCAGCAGCCCGGGACTAGCGGCCGCCGAGACCCAGTACTTC. It codes for CASSPGLAAAETQYF.

This sequence joins TRBV28 and TRBJ1-1; TRBD1 matches at 7 bases. The CDR3 is 13 amino acids. Germline values: CDR1 MDHEN, CDR2 SYDVKM. V lost 11 bases, J lost 6 bases, and 12 bases stayed unmatched. In nucleotides, the CDR3 is TGTGCCGCCATGATGAGGGGGCGAGCTGAAGCTTTCTTT. This codes for CAAMMRGRAEAFF.

V usage is TRBV28 and J usage is TRBJ1-2, with D perhaps TRBD1 (5 bases). This CDR3 has 14 amino acids. Trimming removed 6 bases from V and 2 bases from J, with 13 bases in between. Germline-derived CDR1 and CDR2 are MDHEN and SYDVKM. The CDR3, as DNA: TGTGCCAGCAGGCAGCAGGGCCTCAACTATGGCTACACCTTC. Amino acid sequence: CASRQQGLNYGYTF.

The V and J genes are TRBV19 and TRBJ2-7; 9 bases align to TRBD1. Per the germline V gene, CDR1 is LNHDA and CDR2 is SQIVND (reference sequence). This CDR3 contains 20 residues. Trimming took 0 bases from V and 3 from J; bases not matched to a gene: 18. For the CDR3, the DNA is TGTGCCAGTAGTATAGATCCTGGGACAGGGCTCCGACCTGGTCGCTACGAGCAGTACTTC. Protein product: CASSIDPGTGLRPGRYEQYF.

V is TRBV6-4 and J is TRBJ2-1; D might be TRBD2 (5 bases). Germline V gene data show CDR1 as MRHNA and CDR2 as SNTAGT. Trimming removed 2 bases at V and 4 bases at J, with 12 bases between. This CDR3 comprises 15 residues. CDR3: CASSDQAGLYNEQFF. CDR3 in DNA: TGTGCCAGCAGTGACCAGGCGGGCTTGTACAATGAGCAGTTCTTC.

This chain uses TRBV7-9 with TRBJ1-5, with 9 bases lining up with TRBD1. Germline V CDR1 and CDR2: SEHNR, FQNEAQ (reference sequence). The CDR3 has 15 amino acids. Germline trimming cut 5 bases from V and 6 bases from J; bases unmatched to any gene: 8. The CDR3 sequence is CASSNGQGIGQPQHF. The CDR3 bases are TGTGCCAGCAGCAATGGACAGGGGATAGGTCAGCCCCAGCATTTT.

This clone was recorded a few times. As DNA, the CDR3 is TGTGCCAGCAGTCCTCGATTGGGCCCTGAAGCTTTCTTT. Its protein product is CASSPRLGPEAFF. The gene calls are TRBV27 and TRBJ1-1; D is unresolved. The length of the CDR3 is 13 residues. V lost 5 bases and J lost 6, with 13 bases in between. Looked up from germline, CDR1 is MNHEY and CDR2 is SMNVEV (reference sequence).

With regard to this clone: Other DNA sequences of this sample code for an identical CDR3. This sequence joins TRBV27 and TRBJ2-5; maybe TRBD2 (6 bases). This CDR3 is built from 14 residues. CDR1 and CDR2 from the germline V gene are MNHEY and SMNVEV (reference sequence). The V gene lost 1 base and the J gene lost 5 bases, with 11 bases spanning the gap. The CDR3 loop is CASSLLGGGETQYF. Written as DNA, the CDR3 is TGTGCCAGCAGTTTATTGGGGGGTGGGGAGACCCAGTACTTC.

This sequence joins TRBV2 and TRBJ1-4, with unresolved D. Germline V lookup: CDR1 SNHLY, CDR2 FYNNEI. V was shortened by 1 base and J by 8 bases, with 5 bases between the two germline ends. CDR3 length: 12 amino acids. The CDR3 sequence: CASSEVREKLFF. CDR3 bases: TGTGCCAGCAGTGAAGTGCGGGAAAAACTGTTTTTT.